This T cell receptor beta chain was sequenced during a study of resident and recirculating memory T cells in vitiligo (dated by TCRdb to between 2017 and 2018). Concerning the study at large: For TCR beta sequencing, epidermis was obtained by shave biopsy from two lesional and two nonlesional sites, and PBMCs were also collected, from each of a few stable vitiligo patients. The human TCR beta sequencing tested whether specific clones in lesional vitiligo skin differed from clones in nonlesional skin and blood. Without cell sorting, samples were homogenized immediately before genomic DNA was extracted using the Qiagen DNeasy Blood & Tissue Kit.

In regard to this clone: The specificity of this receptor is unknown. Nothing much larger sits one base from this clone, and base qualities are not available.

The immunoSEQ hsTCRB kit was used to amplify TCR beta chains from genomic DNA. Sequencing of TCR beta libraries was performed on an Illumina MiSeq instrument by the immunoSEQ service. Per the authors' processing: Analysis of the repertoire data was performed with the immunoSEQ Analyzer. TCRdb obtained this table from immuneACCESS and retained in-frame rearrangements with V and J assigned. These tables miss some clones; where compared with another copy, unresolved V genes account for less than half of the shortfall, and the remainder is unexplained. Clone size and V and J calls were adopted from that table, with D and trimming inferred from the DNA. The sample profile shows 75,000 to 85,000 clones; roughly nine tenths of them were found once. The top ten clonotypes cover 5% of the sample. General conclusions and limits of the study: Overlap and correlation analysis found no significant repertoire overlap between any two biopsies, even biopsies from the same patient, apart from each lesion compared with itself. Future mechanistic studies are needed so that the relative contributions of the lesion-infiltrating T cell clones and of human Trm versus Tcm pools can be evaluated. TCR sequences were not conserved across biopsy sites or patients, suggesting that different T cell clones infiltrate different lesions, described as private specificity. No unique dominant TCR clone was detected, and variation in clonality was observed among vitiligo lesions.

Vitiligo was considered stable when no change in lesions had been observed over the previous 6 months. Stable patients also had to lack confetti depigmentation, a clinical sign of active vitiligo. Any patient who had received treatment in the previous three months was excluded. PBMCs were isolated from heparinized blood by Ficoll density gradient centrifugation and were subsequently flash-frozen. The germline V gene supplies CDR1 SGDLS and CDR2 YYNGEE. Here V drops 0 bases and J drops 5 bases, and the junction holds 4 bases not matched to any gene. Measured from the cysteine to the phenylalanine, the CDR3 is 15 residues long. The only DNA kept is the CDR3, 45 bases in frame from the first base.

The chain is encoded by TRBV9 joined to TRBJ2-1, and 8 junctional nucleotides match TRBD2. The source of this sequence is a male donor with vitiligo. Sequencing used blood. The nucleotide sequence is TGTGCCAGCAGCGTAGGAACTAGCGGCCACAATGAGCAGTTCTTC. This is translated as CASSVGTSGHNEQFF.